This T cell receptor (beta chain) originates from a study of vaccination and CD4 T cells after COVID-19. Trimming pared 2 bases from V and 2 bases from J, leaving 6 bases between. The length of the CDR3 is 13 residues. Germline lookup yields CDR1 MNHNS and CDR2 SASEGT. The assay that was used to sequence DNA from cultured CD4+ T cells was the Oncomine TCR Beta short-read assay. Each CDR3 protein is one row after TCRdb ran MiXCR on the PCR reads. The sample includes 15,000 to 20,000 distinct CDR3 sequences, about 51% seen only once; the top ten take 9.6%. Note on this clonotype: Its antigen is not identified.

Treatment in this sample: 10-day PBMC culture with coronavirus spike peptide pools or control peptides (ViraFEST assay). This TCR was recovered from a human donor who had recovered from COVID-19. V is TRBV6-1 and J is TRBJ1-1; D gene unclear. The specimen sequenced was CD4+ T cells from blood, cultured in vitro. The CDR3 sequence is CASSEHDNTEAFF. The CDR3 coding sequence is TGTGCCAGCAGTGAACACGATAACACTGAAGCTTTCTTT.